This T cell receptor (beta chain) was recovered during a study of shared clonotypes between healthy human individuals. Donors were healthy HIV-negative adults without recently reported acute infections or vaccinations. The protocol was immunoSEQ multiplex PCR, while the TCRdb copy is restricted to in-frame clones and leaves out a portion. In the table there are about half a million clones, roughly 80% of which are singletons. The clonotype comes from a woman between 40 and 55 years old in good health. Some clones in this sample may be carry-over from other donors' samples. Sequenced sample: PBMCs.

CDR3 loop: CASSPPGVAGVEQFF. The CDR3 DNA reads TGTGCCAGCTCACCACCGGGGGTAGCGGGAGTTGAGCAGTTCTTC. The V and J genes are TRBV18 and TRBJ2-1; 9 bases line up with TRBD2. V dropped 0 bases and J dropped 9; count of bases not matched to a gene: 6. CDR1 and CDR2 (germline): KGHSH, LQKENI. The CDR3 totals 15 residues.